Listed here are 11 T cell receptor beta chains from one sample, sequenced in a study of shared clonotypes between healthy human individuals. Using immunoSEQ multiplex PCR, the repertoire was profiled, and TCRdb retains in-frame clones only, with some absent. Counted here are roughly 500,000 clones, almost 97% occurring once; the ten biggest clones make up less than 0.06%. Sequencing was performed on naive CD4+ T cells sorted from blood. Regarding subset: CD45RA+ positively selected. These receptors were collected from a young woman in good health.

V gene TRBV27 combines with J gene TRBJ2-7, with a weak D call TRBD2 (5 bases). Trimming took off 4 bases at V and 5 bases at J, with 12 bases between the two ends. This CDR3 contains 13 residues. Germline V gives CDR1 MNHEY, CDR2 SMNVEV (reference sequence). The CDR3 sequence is CASSSTSFHEQYF. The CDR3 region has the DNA TGTGCCAGCAGTTCTACTAGTTTCCACGAGCAGTACTTC.

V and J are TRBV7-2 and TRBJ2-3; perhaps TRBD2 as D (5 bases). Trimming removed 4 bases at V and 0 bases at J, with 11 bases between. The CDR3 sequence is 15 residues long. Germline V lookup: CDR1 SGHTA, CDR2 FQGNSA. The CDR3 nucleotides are TGTGCCAGCAGCTCCTCGAGGGCTAGCACAGATACGCAGTATTTT. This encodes CASSSSRASTDTQYF.

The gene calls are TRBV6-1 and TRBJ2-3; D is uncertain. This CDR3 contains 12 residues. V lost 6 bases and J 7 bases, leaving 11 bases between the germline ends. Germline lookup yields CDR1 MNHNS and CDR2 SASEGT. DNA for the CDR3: TGTGCCAGCAGCCACCAGAGCTATACGCAGTATTTT. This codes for CASSHQSYTQYF.

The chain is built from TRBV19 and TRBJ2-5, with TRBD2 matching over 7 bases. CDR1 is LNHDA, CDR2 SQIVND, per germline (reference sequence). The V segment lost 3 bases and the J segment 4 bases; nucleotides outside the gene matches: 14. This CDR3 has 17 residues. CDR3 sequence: CASSISSRGRAAETQYF. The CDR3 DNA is TGTGCCAGTAGTATCTCATCACGGGGGAGGGCCGCAGAGACCCAGTACTTC.

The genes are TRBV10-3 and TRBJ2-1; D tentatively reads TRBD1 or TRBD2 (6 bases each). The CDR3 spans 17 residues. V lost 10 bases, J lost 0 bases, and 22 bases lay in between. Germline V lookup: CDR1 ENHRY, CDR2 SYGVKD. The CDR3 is CATRGDGATSSYNEQFF. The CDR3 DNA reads TGTGCCACGAGGGGGGATGGAGCCACAAGCTCCTACAATGAGCAGTTCTTC.

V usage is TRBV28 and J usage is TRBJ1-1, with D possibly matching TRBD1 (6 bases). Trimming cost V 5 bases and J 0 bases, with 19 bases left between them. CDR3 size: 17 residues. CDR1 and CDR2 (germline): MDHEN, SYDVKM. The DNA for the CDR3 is TGTGCCAGCAGTACGGGTGGGGGCGGTGGAATGAACACTGAAGCTTTCTTT. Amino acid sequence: CASSTGGGGGMNTEAFF.

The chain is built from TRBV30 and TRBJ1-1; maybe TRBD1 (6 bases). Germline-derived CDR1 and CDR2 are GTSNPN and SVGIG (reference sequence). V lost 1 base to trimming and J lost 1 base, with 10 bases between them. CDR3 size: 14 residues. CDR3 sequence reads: CAWSDLTGNTEAFF. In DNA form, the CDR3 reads TGTGCCTGGAGTGACCTGACAGGGAACACTGAAGCTTTCTTT.

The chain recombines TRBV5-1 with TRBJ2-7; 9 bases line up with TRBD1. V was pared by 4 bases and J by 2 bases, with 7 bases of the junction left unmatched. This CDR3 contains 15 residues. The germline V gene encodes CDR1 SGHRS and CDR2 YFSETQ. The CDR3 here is CASSPAGTGTYEQYF. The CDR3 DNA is TGCGCCAGCAGCCCCGCCGGGACAGGGACCTACGAGCAGTACTTC.

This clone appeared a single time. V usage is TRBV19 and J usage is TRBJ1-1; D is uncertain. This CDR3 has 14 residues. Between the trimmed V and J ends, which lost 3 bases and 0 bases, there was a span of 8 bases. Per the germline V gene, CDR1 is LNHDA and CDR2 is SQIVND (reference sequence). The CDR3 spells CASSINFLNTEAFF. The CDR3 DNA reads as TGTGCCAGTAGTATTAATTTCTTGAACACTGAAGCTTTCTTT.

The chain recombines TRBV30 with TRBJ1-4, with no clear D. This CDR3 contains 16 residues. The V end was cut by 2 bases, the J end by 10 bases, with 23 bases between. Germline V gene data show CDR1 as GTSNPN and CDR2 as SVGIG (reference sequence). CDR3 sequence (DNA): TGTGCCTGGAGTTTCGCCTGGGAGGGCACTTCGCGAAAACTGTTTTTT. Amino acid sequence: CAWSFAWEGTSRKLFF.

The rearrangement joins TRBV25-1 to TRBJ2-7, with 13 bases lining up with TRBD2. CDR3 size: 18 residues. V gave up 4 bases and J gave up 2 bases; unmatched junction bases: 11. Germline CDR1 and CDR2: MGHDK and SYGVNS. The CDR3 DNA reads TGTGCCAGCAGTGCCAGGGGGGGGACTAGCGGGGATACCTACGAGCAGTACTTC. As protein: CASSARGGTSGDTYEQYF.